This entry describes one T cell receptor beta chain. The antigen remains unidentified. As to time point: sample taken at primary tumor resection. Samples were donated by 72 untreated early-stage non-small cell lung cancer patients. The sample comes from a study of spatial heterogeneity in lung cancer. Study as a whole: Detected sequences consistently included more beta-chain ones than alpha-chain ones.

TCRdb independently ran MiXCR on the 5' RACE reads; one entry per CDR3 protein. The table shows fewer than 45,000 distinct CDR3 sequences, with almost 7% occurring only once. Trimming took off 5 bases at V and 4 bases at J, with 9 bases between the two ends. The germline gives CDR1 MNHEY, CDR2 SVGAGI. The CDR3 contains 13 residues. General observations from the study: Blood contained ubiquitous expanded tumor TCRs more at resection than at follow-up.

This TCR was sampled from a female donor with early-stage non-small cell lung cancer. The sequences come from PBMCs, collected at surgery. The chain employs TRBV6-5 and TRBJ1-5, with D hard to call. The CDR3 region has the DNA TGTGCCAGCAGTCCCCACCCAAATCAGCCCCAGCATTTT. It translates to CASSPHPNQPQHF.